These T cell receptor beta chains were read from a single sample in a study of T cell repertoires in cytomegalovirus infection. TCRdb fed the reads into MiXCR, producing one record per CDR3 protein. Here the sample spans about 680,000 distinct CDR3 sequences, 20% to 30% being singletons. The sequencing input was CD8+ T cells from PBMCs. Source of these receptors: a human donor in good health (CMV status not recorded). Some clones in this sample may be carry-over from other donors' samples. The CDR3 runs from the conserved cysteine through the conserved F or W. D genes are given only for firm matches. Where a row states a size, it is once, few, many or the class of an expanded clone; other rows omit it.

CDR3 protein,CDR3 DNA,V gene,J gene,clone size,D gene
CASSSGQGGSPLHF,TGTGCCAGCAGCTCTGGGCAGGGAGGTTCACCCCTCCACTTT,TRBV7-8,TRBJ1-6,many,NA
CASSPAEGGSATEAFF,TGTGCCAGCAGCCCAGCAGAGGGAGGGAGCGCCACTGAAGCTTTCTTT,TRBV7-8,TRBJ1-1,many,NA
CASNRVGELFF,TGTGCCAGCAACAGGGTCGGGGAGCTGTTTTTT,TRBV7-9,TRBJ2-2,few,NA
CASSWTGEKDTEAFF,TGTGCCAGCAGTTGGACAGGGGAAAAGGACACTGAAGCTTTCTTT,TRBV2,TRBJ1-1,few,TRBD1
CSASSSAGETQYF,TGCAGTGCTTCTTCTTCGGCGGGGGAGACCCAGTACTTC,TRBV20-1,TRBJ2-5,NA,NA
CASSPGGENIQYF,TGTGCCAGCAGTCCTGGGGGTGAAAACATTCAGTACTTC,TRBV12-3/TRBV12-4,TRBJ2-4,many,NA
CASSWTGGSNQPQHF,TGTGCCAGCAGCTGGACAGGGGGCAGCAATCAGCCCCAGCATTTT,TRBV7-9,TRBJ1-5,many,TRBD1
CASTPQGVNTGELFF,TGTGCCAGCACCCCCCAGGGCGTGAACACCGGGGAGCTGTTTTTT,TRBV7-8,TRBJ2-2,many,NA
CASSYSGTGPNTEAFF,TGTGCCAGCAGCTACTCCGGGACAGGGCCTAACACTGAAGCTTTCTTT,TRBV7-8,TRBJ1-1,many,TRBD1
CSAREVPSRANEQFF,TGCAGTGCTAGAGAAGTCCCTAGCAGGGCGAATGAGCAGTTCTTC,TRBV20-1,TRBJ2-1,few,NA
CASSLEGDRGLPYYGYTF,TGTGCCAGCAGCTTAGAAGGCGACAGGGGGCTCCCATACTATGGCTACACCTTC,TRBV7-2,TRBJ1-2,few,TRBD1
CASSLAGSVGTKNTGELFF,TGTGCCAGCAGCTTAGCGGGATCGGTCGGGACAAAGAACACCGGGGAGCTGTTTTTT,TRBV7-6,TRBJ2-2,NA,NA
CASRELGPMQYF,TGTGCCAGCAGGGAGCTGGGACCCATGCAGTATTTT,TRBV7-2,TRBJ2-3,many,NA
CASSLEGGQYRELGTEAFF,TGTGCCAGCAGCTTAGAGGGGGGACAATACAGGGAATTGGGTACTGAAGCTTTCTTT,TRBV7-2,TRBJ1-1,many,NA
CASSLFPLSGGGTDTQYF,TGTGCCAGCAGCCTGTTTCCCCTCAGCGGGGGAGGCACAGATACGCAGTATTTT,TRBV28,TRBJ2-3,NA,TRBD2
CASSNGGGNPSYGYTF,TGTGCCAGCAGCAATGGAGGAGGTAACCCAAGCTATGGCTACACCTTC,TRBV5-4,TRBJ1-2,few,NA
CASRSPGQKTGELFF,TGTGCCAGCAGATCTCCGGGACAGAAGACCGGGGAGCTGTTTTTT,TRBV7-8,TRBJ2-2,many,TRBD1
CATRDRMNTEAFF,TGTGCCACCAGGGACAGGATGAACACTGAAGCTTTCTTT,TRBV24-1,TRBJ1-1,NA,TRBD1
CAIRTPDSSGANVLTF,TGTGCCATCAGGACCCCGGACAGCTCTGGGGCCAACGTCCTGACTTTC,TRBV10-3,TRBJ2-6,few,NA
CASSLNSGLDTQYF,TGTGCCAGCAGCTTAAATAGCGGGCTAGATACGCAGTATTTT,TRBV7-3,TRBJ2-3,NA,TRBD2
CSARDRVGLEETQYF,TGCAGTGCTAGAGATCGCGTGGGTTTGGAAGAGACCCAGTACTTC,TRBV20-1,TRBJ2-5,few,NA
CSVAYTTGFNEKLFF,TGCAGCGTTGCCTACACAACAGGGTTTAATGAAAAACTGTTTTTT,TRBV29-1,TRBJ1-4,once,NA